A selection of T cell receptor beta chains follows, all from one sample in a study of CD8 T cells in ankylosing spondylitis. TCRdb itself ran the 5' RACE reads through MiXCR, one entry per CDR3 protein. This table has fewer than 550,000 distinct CDR3 sequences, roughly 5% appearing once. Sequencing input: blood, either unsorted or a sorted T cell fraction (not recorded which). The receptors were gathered from a male donor with ankylosing spondylitis. Each CDR3 is given with its conserved first and last residue. The D gene is left open where the match is weak. Part of the rows lack a size; the others show once, few, many or a class for expanded clones.

size	D	V	J	DNA	CDR3
many	.	TRBV7-3	TRBJ1-1	TGTGCCAGCAGCTTATGGGCGGAAACTGAAGCTTTCTTT	CASSLWAETEAFF
many	.	TRBV6-5	TRBJ2-2	TGTGCCAGCAGTTACGTACCGGGACAAAGCACCGGGGAGCTGTTTTTT	CASSYVPGQSTGELFF
many	TRBD2	TRBV28	TRBJ2-3	TGTGCCAGCGGGTTAGCGGGAGGGGCGGATACGCAGTATTTT	CASGLAGGADTQYF
many	TRBD2	TRBV11-2	TRBJ2-7	TGTGCCAGCAGCTCCCGATATTTACGGACTAGCGGGAGAAGGTCCTACGAGCAGTACTTC	CASSSRYLRTSGRRSYEQYF
.	TRBD1	TRBV5-1	TRBJ2-5	TGCGCCAGCAGAAGAGAACCGGGACAGGGGCCAGAGACCCAGTACTTC	CASRREPGQGPETQYF
many	TRBD1	TRBV20-1	TRBJ1-3	TGCAGTGCGGGGGCCGGCGACAGGGGTAGAAACACCATATATTTT	CSAGAGDRGRNTIYF
.	.	TRBV27	TRBJ2-4	TGTGCCAGCAGTTCTCCCAGTCGGCGAGCCAAAAACATTCAGTACTTC	CASSSPSRRAKNIQYF
.	TRBD1	TRBV7-9	TRBJ1-1	TGTGCCAGCAGCCTGACAGGGGCTGCTGAAGCTTTCTTT	CASSLTGAAEAFF
many	.	TRBV5-4	TRBJ1-1	TGTGCCAGCAGCTTGGGCGGACGCCGGGACCGAGATATGAACACTGAAGCTTTCTTT	CASSLGGRRDRDMNTEAFF
many	.	TRBV29-1	TRBJ2-1	TGCAGCGTTGGGCGACTCTTGTCGGGCGATGAGCAGTTCTTC	CSVGRLLSGDEQFF
.	.	TRBV4-2	TRBJ1-5	TGTGCCAGCAGCCAAGTAGGTGGGCAGACATATAGCAATCAGCCCCAGCATTTT	CASSQVGGQTYSNQPQHF
many	.	TRBV27	TRBJ1-1	TGTGCCAGCAGTTTATTAGGGAGCGGGGACACTGAAGCTTTCTTT	CASSLLGSGDTEAFF
.	.	TRBV14	TRBJ2-3	TGTGCCAGCAGCCCTTGGCGGCTAGCATCGTCGGGCGATACGCAGTATTTT	CASSPWRLASSGDTQYF
.	.	TRBV18	TRBJ1-4	TGTGCCAGCTCACAACAGGGTATTCGGGAAAAACTGTTTTTT	CASSQQGIREKLFF
.	TRBD2	TRBV19	TRBJ2-1	TGTGCCAGTAGTCGTGGACTAGTCTTTCTCGGTGAGCAGTTCTTC	CASSRGLVFLGEQFF
many	.	TRBV12-3/TRBV12-4	TRBJ2-1	TGTGCCAGCACAAAAGGGGCCACCTACAATGAGCAGTTCTTC	CASTKGATYNEQFF
few	.	TRBV13	TRBJ2-3	TGTGCCAGCAGCTCGAGGGGCGGGAAGGGCACAGATACGCAGTATTTT	CASSSRGGKGTDTQYF
many	.	TRBV6-1	TRBJ1-2	TGTGCCAGCAGTGAATACAACAGGCCCTATGGCTACACCTTC	CASSEYNRPYGYTF
many	.	TRBV18	TRBJ1-1	TGTGCCAGTCAGACTACAAAGAACACTGAAGCTTTCTTT	CASQTTKNTEAFF
many	.	TRBV12-3/TRBV12-4	TRBJ1-3	TGTGCCAGCAGTTCCCGGGGGGCCGACTCTGGAAACACCATATATTTT	CASSSRGADSGNTIYF
many	.	TRBV29-1	TRBJ2-3	TGCAGCGTTGGGGGCTTTACTATAGGGACAGATACGCAGTATTTT	CSVGGFTIGTDTQYF
many	.	TRBV24-1	TRBJ1-2	TGTGCCACCAGTGAAGCCGGGACCGGTCCTGGTGGCTACACCTTC	CATSEAGTGPGGYTF
many	TRBD1	TRBV4-2	TRBJ2-7	TGTGCCAGCAGTGAGACAGGGGATTTCGGAGCCTACGAGCAGTACTTC	CASSETGDFGAYEQYF
many	TRBD1	TRBV29-1	TRBJ2-7	TGCAGCGTTGGGACAGGGACCTCCTACGAGCAGTACTTC	CSVGTGTSYEQYF
.	TRBD1	TRBV30	TRBJ2-1	TGTGCCTGGGGGAGGACAGGGGGGAGAAGGGATGAGCAGTTCTTC	CAWGRTGGRRDEQFF
many	TRBD1	TRBV7-9	TRBJ2-1	TGTGCCAGCAGCACGCGGACAGGGGTTAACTACAATGAGCAGTTCTTC	CASSTRTGVNYNEQFF
many	.	TRBV5-1	TRBJ2-1	TGCGCCAGCAGCTTGGCCTTACACAGGGTCACCTACAATGAGCAGTTCTTC	CASSLALHRVTYNEQFF
many	.	TRBV12-3/TRBV12-4	TRBJ2-7	TGTGCCAGCAGTTTCGGGGCTTCTTACGAGCAGTACTTC	CASSFGASYEQYF